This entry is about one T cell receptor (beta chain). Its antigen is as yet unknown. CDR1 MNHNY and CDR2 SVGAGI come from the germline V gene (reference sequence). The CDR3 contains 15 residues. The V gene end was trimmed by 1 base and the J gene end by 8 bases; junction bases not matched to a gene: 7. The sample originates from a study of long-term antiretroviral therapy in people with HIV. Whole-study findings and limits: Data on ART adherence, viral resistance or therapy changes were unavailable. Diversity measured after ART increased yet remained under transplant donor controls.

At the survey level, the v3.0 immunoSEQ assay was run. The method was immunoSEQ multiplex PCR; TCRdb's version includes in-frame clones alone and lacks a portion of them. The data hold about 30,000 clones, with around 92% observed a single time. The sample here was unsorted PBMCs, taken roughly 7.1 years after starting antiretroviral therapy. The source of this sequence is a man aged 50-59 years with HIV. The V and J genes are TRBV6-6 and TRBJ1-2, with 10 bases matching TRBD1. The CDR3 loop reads CASSYLDRGKGGYTF. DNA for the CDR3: TGTGCCAGCAGTTACTTGGACAGGGGGAAGGGGGGCTACACCTTC.